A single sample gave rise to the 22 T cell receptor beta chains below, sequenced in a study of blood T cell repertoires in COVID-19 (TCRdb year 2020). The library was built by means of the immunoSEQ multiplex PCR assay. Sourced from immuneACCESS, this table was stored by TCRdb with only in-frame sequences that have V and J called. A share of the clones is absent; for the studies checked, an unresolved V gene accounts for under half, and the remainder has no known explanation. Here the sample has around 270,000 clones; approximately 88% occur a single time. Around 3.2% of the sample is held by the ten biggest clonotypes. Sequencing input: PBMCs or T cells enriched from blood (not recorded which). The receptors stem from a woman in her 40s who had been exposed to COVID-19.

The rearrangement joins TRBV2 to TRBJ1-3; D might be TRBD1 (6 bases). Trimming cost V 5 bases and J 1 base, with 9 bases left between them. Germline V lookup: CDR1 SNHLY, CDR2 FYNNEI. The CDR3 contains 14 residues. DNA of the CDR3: TGTGCCAGCAGTTCCGGACAGTCTGGAAACACCATATATTTT. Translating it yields CASSSGQSGNTIYF.

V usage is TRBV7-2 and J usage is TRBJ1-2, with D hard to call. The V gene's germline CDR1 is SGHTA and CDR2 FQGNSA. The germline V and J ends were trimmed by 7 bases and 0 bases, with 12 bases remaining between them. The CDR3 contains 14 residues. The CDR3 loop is CASTLPVSNYGYTF. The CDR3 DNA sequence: TGTGCCAGCACCCTACCCGTTTCTAACTATGGCTACACCTTC.

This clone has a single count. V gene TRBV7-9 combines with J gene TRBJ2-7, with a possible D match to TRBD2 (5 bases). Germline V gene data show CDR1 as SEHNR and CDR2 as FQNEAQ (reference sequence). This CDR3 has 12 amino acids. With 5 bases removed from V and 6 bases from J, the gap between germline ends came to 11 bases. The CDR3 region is CASSRTGSEQYF. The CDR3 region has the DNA TGTGCCAGCAGCCGGACGGGGTCCGAGCAGTACTTC.

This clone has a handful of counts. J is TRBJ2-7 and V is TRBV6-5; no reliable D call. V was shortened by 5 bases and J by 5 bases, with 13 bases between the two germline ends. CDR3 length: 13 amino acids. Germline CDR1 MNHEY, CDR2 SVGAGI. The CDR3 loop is CASSRALPDEQYF. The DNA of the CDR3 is TGTGCCAGCAGTCGAGCCTTACCTGACGAGCAGTACTTC.

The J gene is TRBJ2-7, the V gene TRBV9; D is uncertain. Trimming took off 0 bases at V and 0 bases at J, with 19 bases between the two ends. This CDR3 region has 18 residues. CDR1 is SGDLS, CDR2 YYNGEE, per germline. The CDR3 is CASSVGKEIYSHSYEQYF. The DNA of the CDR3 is TGTGCCAGCAGCGTAGGAAAGGAGATTTACTCCCACTCCTACGAGCAGTACTTC.

CDR3 in DNA: TGTGCCTGGAACAGGGGGGTCTATGGCTACACCTTC. Its translation: CAWNRGVYGYTF. This chain connects TRBV30 to TRBJ1-2; 8 bases line up with TRBD1. Germline loops: CDR1 GTSNPN, CDR2 SVGIG (reference sequence). This CDR3 spans 12 amino acids. J gave up 4 bases and V 4 bases, and 2 bases lay outside the gene matches.

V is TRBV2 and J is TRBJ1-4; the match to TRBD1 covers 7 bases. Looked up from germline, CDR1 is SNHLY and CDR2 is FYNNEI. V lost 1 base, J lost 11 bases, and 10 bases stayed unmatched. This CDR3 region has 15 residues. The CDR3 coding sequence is TGTGCCAGCAGTGAAGAGGGGGCGGTCTTGGGGAAACTGTTTTTT. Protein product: CASSEEGAVLGKLFF. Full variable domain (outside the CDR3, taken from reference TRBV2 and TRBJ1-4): EPEVTQTPSHQVTQMGQEVILRCVPISNHLYFYWYRQILGQKVEFLVSFYNNEISEKSEIFDDQFSVERPDGSNFTLKIRSTKLEDSAMYFCASSEEGAVLGKLFFGSGTQLSVL.

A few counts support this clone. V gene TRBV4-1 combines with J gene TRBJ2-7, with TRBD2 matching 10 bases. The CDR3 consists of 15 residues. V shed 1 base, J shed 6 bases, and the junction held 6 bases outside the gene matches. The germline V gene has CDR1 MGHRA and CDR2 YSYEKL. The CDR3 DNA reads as TGCGCCAGCAGCCAAGGGAGCGGGGGGGCCAGCGAGCAGTACTTC. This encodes CASSQGSGGASEQYF.

The CDR3, as DNA: TGTGCCAGCAGCCTCATTCCCGCGGACACCATATATTTT. It specifies CASSLIPADTIYF. V usage is TRBV9 and J usage is TRBJ1-3; D ambiguous. Germline assignment: CDR1 SGDLS and CDR2 YYNGEE. The CDR3 covers 13 residues. With 4 bases removed from V and 8 bases from J, the gap between germline ends came to 13 bases.

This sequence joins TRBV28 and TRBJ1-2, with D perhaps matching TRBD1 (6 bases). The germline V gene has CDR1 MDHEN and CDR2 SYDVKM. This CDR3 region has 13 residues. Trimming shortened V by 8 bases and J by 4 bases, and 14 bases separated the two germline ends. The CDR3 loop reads CASHREGGYGYTF. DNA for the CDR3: TGTGCCAGCCACAGGGAGGGAGGCTATGGCTACACCTTC.

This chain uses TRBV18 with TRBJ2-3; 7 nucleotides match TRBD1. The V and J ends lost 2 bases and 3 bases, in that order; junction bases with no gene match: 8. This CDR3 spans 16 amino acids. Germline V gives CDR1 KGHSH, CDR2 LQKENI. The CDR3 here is CASSPIGRGITDTQYF. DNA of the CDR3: TGTGCCAGCTCACCAATAGGCAGGGGGATTACAGATACGCAGTATTTT.

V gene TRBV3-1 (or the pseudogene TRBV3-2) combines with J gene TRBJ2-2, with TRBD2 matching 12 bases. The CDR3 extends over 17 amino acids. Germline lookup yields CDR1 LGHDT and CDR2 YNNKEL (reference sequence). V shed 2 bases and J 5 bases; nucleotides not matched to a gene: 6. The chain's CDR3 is CASSQTSGGPGTGELFF. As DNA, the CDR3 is TGTGCCAGCAGCCAAACTAGCGGGGGGCCGGGAACCGGGGAGCTGTTTTTT.

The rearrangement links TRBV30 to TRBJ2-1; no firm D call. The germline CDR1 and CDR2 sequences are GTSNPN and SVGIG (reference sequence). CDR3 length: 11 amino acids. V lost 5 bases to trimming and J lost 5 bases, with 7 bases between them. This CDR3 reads CAWAKNNEQFF. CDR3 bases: TGTGCCTGGGCTAAAAACAATGAGCAGTTCTTC.

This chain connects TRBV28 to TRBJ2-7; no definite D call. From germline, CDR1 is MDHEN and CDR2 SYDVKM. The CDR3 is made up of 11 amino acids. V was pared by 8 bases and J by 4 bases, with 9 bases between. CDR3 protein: CASLYEYEQYF. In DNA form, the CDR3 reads TGTGCCAGCCTCTATGAGTACGAGCAGTACTTC.

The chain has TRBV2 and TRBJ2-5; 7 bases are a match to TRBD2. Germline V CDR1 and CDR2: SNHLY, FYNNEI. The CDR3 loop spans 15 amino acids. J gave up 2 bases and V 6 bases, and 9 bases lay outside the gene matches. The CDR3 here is CASSKSGVRQETQYF. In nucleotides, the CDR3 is TGTGCCAGCAGCAAAAGCGGGGTCCGACAAGAGACCCAGTACTTC.

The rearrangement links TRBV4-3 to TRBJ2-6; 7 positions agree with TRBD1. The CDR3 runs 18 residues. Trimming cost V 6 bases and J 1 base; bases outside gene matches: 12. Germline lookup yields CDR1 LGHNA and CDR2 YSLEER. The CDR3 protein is CASRPTGAIGSGANVLTF. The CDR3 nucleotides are TGCGCCAGCAGACCTACAGGGGCCATAGGGTCTGGGGCCAACGTCCTGACTTTC.

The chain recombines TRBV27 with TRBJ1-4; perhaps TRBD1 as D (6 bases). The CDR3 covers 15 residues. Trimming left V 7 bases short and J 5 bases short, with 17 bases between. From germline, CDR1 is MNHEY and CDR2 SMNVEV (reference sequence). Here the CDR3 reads CASKGTHSGNEKLFF. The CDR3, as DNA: TGTGCCAGCAAGGGGACACATTCCGGAAATGAAAAACTGTTTTTT.

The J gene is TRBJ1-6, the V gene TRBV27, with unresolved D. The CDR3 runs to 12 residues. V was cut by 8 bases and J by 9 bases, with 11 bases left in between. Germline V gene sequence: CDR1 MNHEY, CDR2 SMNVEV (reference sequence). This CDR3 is CASWQEGSPLHF. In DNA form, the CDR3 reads TGTGCCAGCTGGCAGGAAGGTTCACCCCTCCACTTT.

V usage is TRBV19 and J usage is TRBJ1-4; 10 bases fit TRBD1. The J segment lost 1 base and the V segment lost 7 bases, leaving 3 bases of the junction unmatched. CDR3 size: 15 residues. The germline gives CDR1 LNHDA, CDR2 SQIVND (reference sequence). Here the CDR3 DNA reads TGTGCCAGTACGACAGGGGGCCTAACTAATGAAAAACTGTTTTTT. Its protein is CASTTGGLTNEKLFF. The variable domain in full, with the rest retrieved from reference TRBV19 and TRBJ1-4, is DGGITQSPKYLFRKEGQNVTLSCEQNLNHDAMYWYRQDPGQGLRLIYYSQIVNDFQKGDIAEGYSVSREKKESFPLTVTSAQKNPTAFYLCASTTGGLTNEKLFFGSGTQLSVL.

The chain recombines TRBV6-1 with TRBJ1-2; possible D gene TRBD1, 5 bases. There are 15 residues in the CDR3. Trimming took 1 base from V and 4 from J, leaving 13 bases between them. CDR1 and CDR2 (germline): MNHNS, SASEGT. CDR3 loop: CASSEETGQGYGYTF. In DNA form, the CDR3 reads TGTGCCAGCAGTGAAGAAACCGGGCAGGGCTATGGCTACACCTTC.

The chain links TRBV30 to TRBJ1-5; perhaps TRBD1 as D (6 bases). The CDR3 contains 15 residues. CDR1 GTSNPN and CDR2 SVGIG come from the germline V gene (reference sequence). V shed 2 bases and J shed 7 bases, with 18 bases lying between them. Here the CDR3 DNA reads TGTGCCTGGAGTAACCGGGACACCCGGACCCAGCCCCAGCATTTT. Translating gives CAWSNRDTRTQPQHF.

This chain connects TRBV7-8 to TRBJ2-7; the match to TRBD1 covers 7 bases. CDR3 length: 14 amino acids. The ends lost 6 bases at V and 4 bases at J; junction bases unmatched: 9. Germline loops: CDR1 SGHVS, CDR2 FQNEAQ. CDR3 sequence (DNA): TGTGCCAGCAGACAAGACAGGGTCGGGTACGAGCAGTACTTC. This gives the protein CASRQDRVGYEQYF.